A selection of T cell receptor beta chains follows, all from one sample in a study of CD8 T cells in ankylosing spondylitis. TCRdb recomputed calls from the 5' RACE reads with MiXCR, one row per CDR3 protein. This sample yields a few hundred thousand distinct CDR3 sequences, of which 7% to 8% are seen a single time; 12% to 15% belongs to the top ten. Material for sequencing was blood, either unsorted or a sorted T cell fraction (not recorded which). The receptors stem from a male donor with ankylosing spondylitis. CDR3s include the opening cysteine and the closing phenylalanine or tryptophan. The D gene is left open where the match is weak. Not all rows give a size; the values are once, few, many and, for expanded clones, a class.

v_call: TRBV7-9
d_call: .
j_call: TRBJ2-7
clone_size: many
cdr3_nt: TGTGCCAGCAGCACTGGACTCGGCTACGAGCAGTACTTC
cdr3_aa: CASSTGLGYEQYF

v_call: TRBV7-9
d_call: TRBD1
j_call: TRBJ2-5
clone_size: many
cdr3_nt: TGTGCCAGCAGTCGAGGACAGGGGCTTGAAGAGACCCAGTACTTC
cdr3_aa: CASSRGQGLEETQYF

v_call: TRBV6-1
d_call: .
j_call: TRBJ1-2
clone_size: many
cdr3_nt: TGTGCCACCCAAGTGAAGCCAATTTATGGCTACACCTTC
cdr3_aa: CATQVKPIYGYTF

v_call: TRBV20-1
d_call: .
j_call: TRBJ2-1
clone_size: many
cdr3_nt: TGCAGTGTGGGTCTAGTACCGTTCTTC
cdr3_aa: CSVGLVPFF

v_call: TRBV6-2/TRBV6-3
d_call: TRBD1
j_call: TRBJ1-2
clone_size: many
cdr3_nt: TGTGCCAGCAGTCCACCGGGGGACAGCTATGGCTACACCTTC
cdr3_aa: CASSPPGDSYGYTF

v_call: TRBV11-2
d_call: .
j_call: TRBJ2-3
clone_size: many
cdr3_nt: TGTGCCAGCATCCTTGTTCAGGGTGCGCAGTATTTT
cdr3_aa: CASILVQGAQYF

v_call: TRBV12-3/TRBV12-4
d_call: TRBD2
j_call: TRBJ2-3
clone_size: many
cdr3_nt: TGTGCCAGCAGTTGGAGCGGGGGGGGCACAGATACGCAGTATTTT
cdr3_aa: CASSWSGGGTDTQYF

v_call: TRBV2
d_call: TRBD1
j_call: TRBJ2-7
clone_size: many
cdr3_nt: TGTGCCAGCAGCTTCCGACAGGGACGAGGAACCTACGAGCAGTACTTC
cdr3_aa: CASSFRQGRGTYEQYF

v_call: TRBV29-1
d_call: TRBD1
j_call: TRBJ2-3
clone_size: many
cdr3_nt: TGCAGCGTTGAAGGGGACAGTAGCACAGATACGCAGTATTTT
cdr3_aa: CSVEGDSSTDTQYF

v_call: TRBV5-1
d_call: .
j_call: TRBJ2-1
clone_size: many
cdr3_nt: TGCGCCAGCAGCTTCCCGACTGTCTACAATGAGCAGTTCTTC
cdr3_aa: CASSFPTVYNEQFF

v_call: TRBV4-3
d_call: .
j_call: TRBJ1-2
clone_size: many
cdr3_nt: TGCGCCAGCAGCCAAGATTTCAACAATGGCTACACCTTC
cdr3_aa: CASSQDFNNGYTF

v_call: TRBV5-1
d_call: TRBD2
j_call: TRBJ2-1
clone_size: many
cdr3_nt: TGCGCCAGCAGCCCCCGGACTAGCGGGAGGGTGTTCTATGAGCAGTTCTTC
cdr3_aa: CASSPRTSGRVFYEQFF

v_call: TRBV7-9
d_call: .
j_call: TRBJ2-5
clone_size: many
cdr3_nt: TGTGCCAGCAGCCACGCGGAGACCCAGTACTTC
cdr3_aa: CASSHAETQYF

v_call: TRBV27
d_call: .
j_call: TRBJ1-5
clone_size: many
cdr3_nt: TGTGCCAGCAGTGCTATAGGACAGCCCCAGCATTTT
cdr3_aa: CASSAIGQPQHF

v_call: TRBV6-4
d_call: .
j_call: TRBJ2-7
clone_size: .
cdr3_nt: TGTGCCAGCAGTGACCCCAGGGACCACGAGCAGTACTTC
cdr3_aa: CASSDPRDHEQYF

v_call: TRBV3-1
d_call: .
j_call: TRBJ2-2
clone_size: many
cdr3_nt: TGTGCCAGCAGCCAATGGCAGGAGAACGGGGAGCTGTTTTTT
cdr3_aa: CASSQWQENGELFF

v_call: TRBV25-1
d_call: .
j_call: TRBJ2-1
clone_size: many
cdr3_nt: TGTGCCAGCAGGGAAGACGATGAGCAGTTCTTC
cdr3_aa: CASREDDEQFF

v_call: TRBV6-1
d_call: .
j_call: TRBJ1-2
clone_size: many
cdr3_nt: TGTGCCAGCAGTAAGACGCCAGGGGAACGGGGCGGCTACACCTTC
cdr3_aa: CASSKTPGERGGYTF

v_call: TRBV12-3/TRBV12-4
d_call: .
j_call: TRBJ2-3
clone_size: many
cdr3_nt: TGTGCCAGCAGTTTAAGTATCCTTACCACAGATACGCAGTATTTT
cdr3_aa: CASSLSILTTDTQYF

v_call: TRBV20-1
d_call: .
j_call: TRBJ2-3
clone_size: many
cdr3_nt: TGCAGTGCTAGAGATCCCGACTTAACTAGCACAGATACGCAGTATTTT
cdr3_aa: CSARDPDLTSTDTQYF

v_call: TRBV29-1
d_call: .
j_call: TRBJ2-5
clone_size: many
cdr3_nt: TGCAGCGGGGGGTGGGGCCCCAAAGAGACCCAGTACTTC
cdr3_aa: CSGGWGPKETQYF

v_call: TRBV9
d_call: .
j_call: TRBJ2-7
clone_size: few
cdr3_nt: TGTGCCAGCAAAGGAAGCTCCTACGAGCAGTACTTC
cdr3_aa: CASKGSSYEQYF

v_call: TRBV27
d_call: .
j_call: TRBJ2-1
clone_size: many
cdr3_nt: TGTGCCATTGGTGGGAGGAATGAGCAGTTCTTC
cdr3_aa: CAIGGRNEQFF

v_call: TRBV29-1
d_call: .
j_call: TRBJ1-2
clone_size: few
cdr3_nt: TGCAGCGTTGACGGGGATATCAACTATGGCTACACCTTC
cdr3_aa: CSVDGDINYGYTF

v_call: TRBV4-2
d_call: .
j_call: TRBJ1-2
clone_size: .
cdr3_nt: TGTGCCAGCAGCCAAGATCGGGGGGGCAAGTACTATGGCTACACCTTC
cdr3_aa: CASSQDRGGKYYGYTF

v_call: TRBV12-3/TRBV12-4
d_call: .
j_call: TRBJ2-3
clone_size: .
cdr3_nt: TGTACCCTCAGTTTCCACAAACCCGTGGTGGGCACAGATACGCAGTATTTT
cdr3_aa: CTLSFHKPVVGTDTQYF

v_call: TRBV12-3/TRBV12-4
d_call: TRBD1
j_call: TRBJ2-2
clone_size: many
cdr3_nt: TGTGCCAGCAGTTCGGAAAGGGACAGACACACCGGGGAGCTGTTTTTT
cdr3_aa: CASSSERDRHTGELFF

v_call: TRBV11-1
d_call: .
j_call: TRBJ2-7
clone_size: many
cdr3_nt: TGTGCCAGCGAACCAACCCCCGGATCAGGGGATCGTCCCTACGAGCAGTACTTC
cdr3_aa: CASEPTPGSGDRPYEQYF

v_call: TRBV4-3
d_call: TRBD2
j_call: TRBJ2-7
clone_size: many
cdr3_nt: TGCGCCAGCAGCCCATCGACTAGCGGGATCTACGAGCAGTACTTC
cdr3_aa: CASSPSTSGIYEQYF

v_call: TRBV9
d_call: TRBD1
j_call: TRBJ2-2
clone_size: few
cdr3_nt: TGTGCCAGCAGCTCGGAAAACGGGGGCGTCGGACAGGGCGGCATCGGGGAGCTGTTTTTT
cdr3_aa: CASSSENGGVGQGGIGELFF

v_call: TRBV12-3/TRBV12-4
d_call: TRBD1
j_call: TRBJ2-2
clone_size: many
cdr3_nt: TGTGCCAGCGGGACAGACAACACCGGGGAGCTGTTTTTT
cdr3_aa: CASGTDNTGELFF

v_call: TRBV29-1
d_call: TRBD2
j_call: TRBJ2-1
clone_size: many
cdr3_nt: TGCAGCGTTGTAGCGGGGGGGCCCGGTGAGCAGTTCTTC
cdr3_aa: CSVVAGGPGEQFF

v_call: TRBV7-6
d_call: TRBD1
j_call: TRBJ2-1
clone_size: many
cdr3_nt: TGTGCCAGCAGCCTCTTATCGGGACAGCAGTACAATGAGCAGTTCTTC
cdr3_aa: CASSLLSGQQYNEQFF

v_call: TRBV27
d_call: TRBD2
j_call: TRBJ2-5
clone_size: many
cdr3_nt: TGTGCCAGCAGTTCCGGGACTAGCGGGTCCCGGTACCAAGAGACCCAGTACTTC
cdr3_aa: CASSSGTSGSRYQETQYF

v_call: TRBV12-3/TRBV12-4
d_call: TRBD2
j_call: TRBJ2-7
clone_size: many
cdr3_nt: TGTGCCAGCAGTTACCGGGACTATACCTACGAGCAGTACTTC
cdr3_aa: CASSYRDYTYEQYF

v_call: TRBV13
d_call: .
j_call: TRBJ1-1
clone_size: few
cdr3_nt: TGTGCCAGCAGCCCAGGGATTCTGAACACTGAAGCTTTCTTT
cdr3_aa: CASSPGILNTEAFF

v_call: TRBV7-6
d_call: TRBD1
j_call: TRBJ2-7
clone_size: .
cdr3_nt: TGTGCCAGCAGCTTTACGACAGGGACGATCCGCGAGCAGTACTTC
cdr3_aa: CASSFTTGTIREQYF

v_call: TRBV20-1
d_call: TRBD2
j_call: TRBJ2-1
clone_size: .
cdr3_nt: TGCAGTGCTAGAGATCATGGGCGGGGGGCAACCTACAATGAGCAGTTCTTC
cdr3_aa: CSARDHGRGATYNEQFF

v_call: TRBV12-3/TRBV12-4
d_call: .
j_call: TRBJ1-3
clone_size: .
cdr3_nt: TGTGCCAGCAACGGAGGGGAACTAGGAGGAAACACCATATATTTT
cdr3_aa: CASNGGELGGNTIYF

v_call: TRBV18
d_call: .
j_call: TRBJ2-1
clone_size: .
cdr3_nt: TGTGCCAGCTCACCACCTGAGGAGGGAATTTTTTCCTACAATGAGCAGTTCTTC
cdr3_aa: CASSPPEEGIFSYNEQFF

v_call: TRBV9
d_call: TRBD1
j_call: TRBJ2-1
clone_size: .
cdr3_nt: TGTGCCAGCAGCGAAGGGACAGGGGCTAAGGGGGACAATGAGCAGTTCTTC
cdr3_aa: CASSEGTGAKGDNEQFF

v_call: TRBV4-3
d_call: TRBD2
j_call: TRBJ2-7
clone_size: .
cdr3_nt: TGCGCCAGCAGCCATACGCCGACTAGCGGGGGGTTCAGCTCCTACGAGCAGTACTTC
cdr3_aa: CASSHTPTSGGFSSYEQYF

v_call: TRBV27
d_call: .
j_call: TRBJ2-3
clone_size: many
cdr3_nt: TGTGCCAGCATGAGGGGGGTGGGCACAGATACGCAGTATTTT
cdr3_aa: CASMRGVGTDTQYF

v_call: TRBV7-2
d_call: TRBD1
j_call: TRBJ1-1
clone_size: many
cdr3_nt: TGTGCCAGCAGCCCTCAGGGGGCGTGGGGGTCCAACACTGAAGCTTTCTTT
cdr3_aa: CASSPQGAWGSNTEAFF

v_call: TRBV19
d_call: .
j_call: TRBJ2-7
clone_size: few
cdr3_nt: TGTGCCAGTAGTTTGACAGAGGCCTCCTACGAGCAGTACTTC
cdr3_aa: CASSLTEASYEQYF

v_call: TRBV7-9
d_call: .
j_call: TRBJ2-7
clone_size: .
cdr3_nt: TGTGCCAGCAGTCTCCCCGGGGTCTCCTACGAGCAGTACTTC
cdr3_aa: CASSLPGVSYEQYF

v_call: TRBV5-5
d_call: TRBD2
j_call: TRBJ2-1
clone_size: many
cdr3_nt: TGTGCCAGCAGCCGAGCGGGAGGGCCCCTCAATGAGCAGTTCTTC
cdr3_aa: CASSRAGGPLNEQFF

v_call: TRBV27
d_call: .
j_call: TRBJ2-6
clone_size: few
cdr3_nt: TGTGCCAGCAGTTCCGGGACGTCCAGCTCTGGGGCCAACGTCCTGACTTTC
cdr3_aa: CASSSGTSSSGANVLTF

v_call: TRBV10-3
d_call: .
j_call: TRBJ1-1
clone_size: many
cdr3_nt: TGTGCCATCAGTGATCGGGAAATGAACACTGAAGCTTTCTTT
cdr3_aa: CAISDREMNTEAFF